This TCR beta chain was identified during a study of CD8 T cells in Susac syndrome. When the RNA was reverse transcribed, random hexamers were used with an input of roughly 0.45 to 1 ug. Amplification of the TCR beta CDR3 was carried out by immunoSEQ multiplex PCR, which spanned a total of 54 Vbeta and 13 Jbeta segments. TCRdb independently ran MiXCR on the immunoSEQ multiplex PCR reads; one entry per CDR3 protein. This sample carries approximately 150,000 distinct CDR3 sequences, around 95% of them seen once, and the ten largest clones take 0.11%. Study results and caveats: The TCR sequencing and HLA analysis in the study involved a relatively small number of individuals, as the study acknowledged.

CD8+ and CD4+ blood T cells underwent TCR beta sequencing. Treatment-naive patients with stable or active relapsing-remitting disease served as multiple sclerosis controls. V was cut by 4 bases and J by 6 bases, with 12 bases left in between. CDR3 length: 13 residues. The germline gives CDR1 SGDLS, CDR2 YYNGEE. A remark on this clonotype: As yet, its antigen is unknown.

The J gene is TRBJ2-3, the V gene TRBV9; D remains ambiguous. The TCR sequence derives from a human donor with multiple sclerosis. The source material was CD4+ T cells from PBMCs. The CDR3 loop reads CASSSGIWDTQYF. CDR3 coding DNA: TGTGCCAGCAGCTCAGGCATCTGGGATACGCAGTATTTT.